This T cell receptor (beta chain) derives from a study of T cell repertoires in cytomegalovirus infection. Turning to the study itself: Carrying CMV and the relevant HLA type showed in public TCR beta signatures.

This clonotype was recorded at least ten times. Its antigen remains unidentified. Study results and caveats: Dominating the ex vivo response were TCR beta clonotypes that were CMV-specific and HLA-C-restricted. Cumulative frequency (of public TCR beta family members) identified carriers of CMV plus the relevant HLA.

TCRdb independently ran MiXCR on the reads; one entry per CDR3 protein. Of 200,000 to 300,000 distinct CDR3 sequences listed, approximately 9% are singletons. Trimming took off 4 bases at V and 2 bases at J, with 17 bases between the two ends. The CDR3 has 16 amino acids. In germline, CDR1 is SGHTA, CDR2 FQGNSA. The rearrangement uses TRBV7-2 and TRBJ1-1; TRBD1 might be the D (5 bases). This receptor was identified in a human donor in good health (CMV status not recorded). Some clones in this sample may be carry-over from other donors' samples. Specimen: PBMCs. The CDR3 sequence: CASSSSGGGKNTEAFF. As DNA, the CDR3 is TGTGCCAGCAGCTCTTCTGGCGGGGGTAAAAACACTGAAGCTTTCTTT.